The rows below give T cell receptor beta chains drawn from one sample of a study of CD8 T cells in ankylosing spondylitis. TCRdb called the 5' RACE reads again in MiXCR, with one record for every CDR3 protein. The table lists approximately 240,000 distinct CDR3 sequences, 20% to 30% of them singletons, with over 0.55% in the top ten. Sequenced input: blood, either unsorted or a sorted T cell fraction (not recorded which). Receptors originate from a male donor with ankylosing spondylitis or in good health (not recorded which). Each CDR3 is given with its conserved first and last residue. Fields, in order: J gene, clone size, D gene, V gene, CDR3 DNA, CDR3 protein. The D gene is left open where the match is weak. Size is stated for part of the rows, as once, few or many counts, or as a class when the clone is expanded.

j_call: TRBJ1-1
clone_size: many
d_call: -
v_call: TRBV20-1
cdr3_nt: TGCAGTGCTAGCGAGGGGAACACTGAAGCTTTCTTT
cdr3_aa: CSASEGNTEAFF

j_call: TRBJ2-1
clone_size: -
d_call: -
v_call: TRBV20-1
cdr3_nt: TGCAGTGCGATCCGGGACACCTCCTACAATGAGCAGTTCTTC
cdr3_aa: CSAIRDTSYNEQFF

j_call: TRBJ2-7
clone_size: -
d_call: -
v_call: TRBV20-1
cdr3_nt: TGCAGTGCCCCCGAGCGGGCCTCCTACGAGCAGTACTTC
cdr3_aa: CSAPERASYEQYF

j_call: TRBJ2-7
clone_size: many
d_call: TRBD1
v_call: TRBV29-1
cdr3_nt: TGCAGCGTTGCCGGACAGGGATCCTACGAGCAGTACTTC
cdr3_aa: CSVAGQGSYEQYF

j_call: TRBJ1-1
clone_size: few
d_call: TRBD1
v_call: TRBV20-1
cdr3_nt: TGCAGTGCCCGAGGACAGGGGAAGGCTGAAGCTTTCTTT
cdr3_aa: CSARGQGKAEAFF

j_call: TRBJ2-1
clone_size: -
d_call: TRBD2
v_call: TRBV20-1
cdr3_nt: TGCAGTGCTAGAGATCCGGGGGGTGGGCGCAATGAGCAGTTCTTC
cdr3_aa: CSARDPGGGRNEQFF

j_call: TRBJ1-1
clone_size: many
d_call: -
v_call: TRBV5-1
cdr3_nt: TGCGCCAGCAGTCCCGGGAATAGAATGAACACTGAAGCTTTCTTT
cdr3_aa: CASSPGNRMNTEAFF

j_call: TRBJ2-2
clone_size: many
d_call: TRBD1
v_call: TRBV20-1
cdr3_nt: TGCAGTGCTAGTGAGGGGGCGCGCGGGGAGCTGTTTTTT
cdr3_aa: CSASEGARGELFF

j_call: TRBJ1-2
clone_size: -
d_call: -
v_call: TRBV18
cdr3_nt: TGTGCCAGCTCAGCGCAGGGCGACTATGGCTACACCTTC
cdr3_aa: CASSAQGDYGYTF

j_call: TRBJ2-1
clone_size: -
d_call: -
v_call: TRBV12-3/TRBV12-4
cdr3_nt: TGTGCCAGCAGCAACCAATTGTACAATGAGCAGTTCTTC
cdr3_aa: CASSNQLYNEQFF

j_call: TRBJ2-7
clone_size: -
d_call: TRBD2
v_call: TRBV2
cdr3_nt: TGTGCCAGCAGTGAGACTAGCGGGGAGCAGTACTTC
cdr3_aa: CASSETSGEQYF

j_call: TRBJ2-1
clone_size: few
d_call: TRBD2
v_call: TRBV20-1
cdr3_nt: TGCAGTGCGATCCCCGGGACTAGCGGGGGTTTCAATGAGCAGTTCTTC
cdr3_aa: CSAIPGTSGGFNEQFF

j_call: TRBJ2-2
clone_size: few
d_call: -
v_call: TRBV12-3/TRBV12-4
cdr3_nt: TGTGCCAGCAGTTTGATGGGGAACACCGGGGAGCTGTTTTTT
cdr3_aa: CASSLMGNTGELFF

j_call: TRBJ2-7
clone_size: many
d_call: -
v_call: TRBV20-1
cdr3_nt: TGCAGTGCTAGCCCGGGAAGCGGATACGAGCAGTACTTC
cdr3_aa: CSASPGSGYEQYF

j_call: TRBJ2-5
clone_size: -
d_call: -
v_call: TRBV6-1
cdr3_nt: TGTGCCAGCACGCGGGGTGGGGAGACCCAGTACTTC
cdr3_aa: CASTRGGETQYF

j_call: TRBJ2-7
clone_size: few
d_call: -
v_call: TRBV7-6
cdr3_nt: TGTGCCAGCAGCTTAGAGGAGTCCTTTACCTACGAGCAGTACTTC
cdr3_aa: CASSLEESFTYEQYF

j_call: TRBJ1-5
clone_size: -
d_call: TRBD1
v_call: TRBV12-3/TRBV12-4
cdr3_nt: TGTGCCAGCAGGAGGACAGGGGGTCAGCCCCAGCATTTT
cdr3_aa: CASRRTGGQPQHF

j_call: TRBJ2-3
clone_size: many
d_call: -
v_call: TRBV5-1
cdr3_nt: TGCGCCAGCTCCCGGTTAGGGGAGAACACAGATACGCAGTATTTT
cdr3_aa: CASSRLGENTDTQYF

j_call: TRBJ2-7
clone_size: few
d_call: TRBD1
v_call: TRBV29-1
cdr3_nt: TGCAGCGTGGGGGGACCGGGACAGGGGAGGGACGAGCAGTACTTC
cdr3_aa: CSVGGPGQGRDEQYF

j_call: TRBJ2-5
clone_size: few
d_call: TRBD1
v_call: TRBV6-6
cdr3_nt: TGTGCCAGCAGGGACAGGGTGGTCCAGTACTTC
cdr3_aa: CASRDRVVQYF

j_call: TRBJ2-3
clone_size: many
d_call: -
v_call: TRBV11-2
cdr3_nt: TGTGCCAGCAGCTTAGGGGTGGACCTCACAGATACGCAGTATTTT
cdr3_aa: CASSLGVDLTDTQYF

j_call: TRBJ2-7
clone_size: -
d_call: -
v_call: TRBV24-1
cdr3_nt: TGTGCCACCAGTGATCCGACCGGGACATCCGCCTACGAGCAGTACTTC
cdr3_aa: CATSDPTGTSAYEQYF

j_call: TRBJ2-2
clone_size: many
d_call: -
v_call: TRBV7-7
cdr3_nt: TGTGCTAGCAGCACGGGACTCGCGAACACCGGGGAGCTGTTTTTT
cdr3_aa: CASSTGLANTGELFF

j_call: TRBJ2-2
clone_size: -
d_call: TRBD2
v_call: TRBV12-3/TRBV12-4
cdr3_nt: TGTGCCAGCAGACCCTTACTAGCGGGGGGACCCACCGGGGAGCTGTTTTTT
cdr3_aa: CASRPLLAGGPTGELFF

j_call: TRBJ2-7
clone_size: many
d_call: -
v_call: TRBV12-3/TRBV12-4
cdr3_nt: TGTGCCAGCAGTTTAGGGAAGACAGGGCAGTACTTC
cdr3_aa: CASSLGKTGQYF

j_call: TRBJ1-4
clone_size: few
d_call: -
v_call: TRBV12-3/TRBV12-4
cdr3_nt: TGTGCCAGCAGTTCGTATGCTGCAACTAATGAAAAACTGTTTTTT
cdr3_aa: CASSSYAATNEKLFF

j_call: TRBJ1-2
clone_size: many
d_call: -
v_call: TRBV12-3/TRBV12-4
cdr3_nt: TGTGCCAGCAGTTACCAGGGACACCTCTTC
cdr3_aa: CASSYQGHLF

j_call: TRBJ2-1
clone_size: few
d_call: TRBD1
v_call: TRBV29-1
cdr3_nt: TGCAGCGTCTTGATGGGGACAGGGATAGTCAATGAGCAGTTCTTC
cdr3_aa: CSVLMGTGIVNEQFF

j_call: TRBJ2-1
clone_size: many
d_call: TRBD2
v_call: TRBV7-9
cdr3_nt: TGTGCCAGCAGTGTCTCGGGGGGGCTTTACAATGAGCAGTTCTTC
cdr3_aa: CASSVSGGLYNEQFF

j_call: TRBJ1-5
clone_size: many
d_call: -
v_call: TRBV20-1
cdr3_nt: TGCAGTGCTAGCTCGGGGACGGACGGTCCCCAGCATTTT
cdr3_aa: CSASSGTDGPQHF

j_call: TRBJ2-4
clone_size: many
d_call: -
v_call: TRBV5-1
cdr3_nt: TGCGCCAGCAGCTTCCCAGCCAAAAACATTCAGTACTTC
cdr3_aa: CASSFPAKNIQYF

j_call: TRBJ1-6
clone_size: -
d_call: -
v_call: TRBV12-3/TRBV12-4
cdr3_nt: TGTGCCAGCAGTTTGGGGCAGGGGCGGAATTCACCCCTCCACTTT
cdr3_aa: CASSLGQGRNSPLHF

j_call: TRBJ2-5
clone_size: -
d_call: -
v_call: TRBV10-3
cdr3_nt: TGTGCCATCAGTCCCGGACAGAAAGAGACCCAGTACTTC
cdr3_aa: CAISPGQKETQYF

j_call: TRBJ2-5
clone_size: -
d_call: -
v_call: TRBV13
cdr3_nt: TGTGCCAGCAGACCAACGTACAGGGCTCAAGAAACCCAGTACTTC
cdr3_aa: CASRPTYRAQETQYF

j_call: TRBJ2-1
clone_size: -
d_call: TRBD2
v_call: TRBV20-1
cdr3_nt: TGCAGTGCTAACCCCCCACTAGCGGGGTACAATGAGCAGTTCTTC
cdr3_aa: CSANPPLAGYNEQFF

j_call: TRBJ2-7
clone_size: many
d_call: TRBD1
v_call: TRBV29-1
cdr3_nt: TGCAGCGGATCGACAGGGAAGCACGAGCAGTACTTC
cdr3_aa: CSGSTGKHEQYF

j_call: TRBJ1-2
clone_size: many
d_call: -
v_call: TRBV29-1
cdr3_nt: TGCAGCGTTCGGAGGGCGGACTATGGCTACACCTTC
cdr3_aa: CSVRRADYGYTF

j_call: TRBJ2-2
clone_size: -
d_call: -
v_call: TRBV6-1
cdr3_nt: TGTGCCAGCAGAATTGGACTGCCGACTTTGACACTCACCGGGGAGCTGTTTTTT
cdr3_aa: CASRIGLPTLTLTGELFF

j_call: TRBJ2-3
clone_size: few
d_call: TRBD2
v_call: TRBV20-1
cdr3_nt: TGCAGTGCTCGGACTAGCTTCGCAGATACGCAGTATTTT
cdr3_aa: CSARTSFADTQYF

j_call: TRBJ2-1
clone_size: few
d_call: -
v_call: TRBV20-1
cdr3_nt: TGCAGTGCTAGAGATCGGGCTCGGAGCTCCTACAATGAGCAGTTCTTC
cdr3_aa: CSARDRARSSYNEQFF

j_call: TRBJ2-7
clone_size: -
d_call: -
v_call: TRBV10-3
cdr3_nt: TGTGCCATCGCTCCAGGGGTCCGCTCCTACGAGCAGTACTTC
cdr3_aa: CAIAPGVRSYEQYF

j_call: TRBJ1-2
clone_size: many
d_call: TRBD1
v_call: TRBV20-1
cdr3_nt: TGCAGTGCTACCGTCCCGGGACAGGGGGGCTATGGCTACACCTTC
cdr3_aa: CSATVPGQGGYGYTF

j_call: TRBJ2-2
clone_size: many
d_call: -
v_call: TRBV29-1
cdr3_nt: TGCAGCGTTCGGACACTGAACACCGGGGAGCTGTTTTTT
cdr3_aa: CSVRTLNTGELFF

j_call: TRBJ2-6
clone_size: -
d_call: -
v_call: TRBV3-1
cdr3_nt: TGTGCCAGCAACCTACAGGGAAGTGGGGCCAACGTCCTGACTTTC
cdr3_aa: CASNLQGSGANVLTF

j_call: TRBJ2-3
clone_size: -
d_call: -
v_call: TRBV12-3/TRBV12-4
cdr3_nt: TGTGCCAGCACCCGGGGGTCGGGTACAGATACGCAGTATTTT
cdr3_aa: CASTRGSGTDTQYF

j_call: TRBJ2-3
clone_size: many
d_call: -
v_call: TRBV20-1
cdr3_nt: TGCAGTGCTAGAGTTAGTCCCACAGATACGCAGTATTTT
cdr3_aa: CSARVSPTDTQYF

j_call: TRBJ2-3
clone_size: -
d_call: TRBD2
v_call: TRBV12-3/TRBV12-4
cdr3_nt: TGTGCCAGCAGTCAGGGACTAGCTACGCAGTATTTT
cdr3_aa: CASSQGLATQYF

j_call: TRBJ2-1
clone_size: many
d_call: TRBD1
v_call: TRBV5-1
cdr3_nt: TGCGCCAGCAGCTACAGGGACAGTTCCTACAATGAGCAGTTCTTC
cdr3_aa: CASSYRDSSYNEQFF

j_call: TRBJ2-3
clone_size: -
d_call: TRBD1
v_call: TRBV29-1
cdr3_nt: TGCAGCGTTTCCAGGGGGCGTACAGATACGCAGTATTTT
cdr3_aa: CSVSRGRTDTQYF

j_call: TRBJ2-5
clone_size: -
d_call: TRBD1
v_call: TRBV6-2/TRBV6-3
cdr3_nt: TGTGCCAGCAGCAGGGGGCGCCTGGAGACCCAGTACTTC
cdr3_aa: CASSRGRLETQYF

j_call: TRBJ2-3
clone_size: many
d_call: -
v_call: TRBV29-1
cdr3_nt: TGCAGCGTTGAAGATGGAGGGGGCAGCGCAGATACGCAGTATTTT
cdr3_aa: CSVEDGGGSADTQYF